These 3 T cell receptor beta chains were all obtained from the same sample, sequenced in a study of OX40 agonist ivuxolimab in advanced cancers. Receptors were amplified or captured by the immunoSEQ multiplex PCR assay. TCRdb provides this immuneACCESS table in a form limited to in-frame rearrangements. Some clones are lacking; in checked studies, under half of them reflect an unresolved V gene, and why the rest are absent is not known. This sample is represented by some 74,000 clones; around 85% of them were singletons. The top ten constitute about 4% of the sample. Sequencing was performed on CD4+ or CD8+ T cells sorted from blood, taken in a trial of the OX40 agonist ivuxolimab. Receptors originate from an adult with an advanced solid tumor such as melanoma, head and neck, liver or kidney cancer.

The chain links TRBV7-6 to TRBJ2-7, with 9 bases aligning to TRBD2. This CDR3 contains 15 residues. Germline CDR1 is SGHVS and CDR2 is FNYEAQ. The V segment lost 4 bases and the J segment 4 bases; nucleotides outside the gene matches: 8. In DNA form, the CDR3 reads TGTGCCAGCAGCTCACCGACTAGCGGTTTGTACGAGCAGTACTTC. It specifies CASSSPTSGLYEQYF.

A single count supports this clone. This chain uses TRBV30 with TRBJ2-7; 10 bases fit TRBD1. CDR3 size: 14 residues. Germline V gives CDR1 GTSNPN, CDR2 SVGIG (reference sequence). V lost 2 bases and J lost 4; bases outside the gene matches: 5. The CDR3 loop is CAWSLWDRGYEQYF. CDR3 DNA: TGTGCCTGGAGTCTTTGGGACAGGGGTTACGAGCAGTACTTC.

This chain connects TRBV9 to TRBJ1-5; D unclear. Between the trimmed V and J ends, which lost 0 bases and 7 bases, there was a span of 8 bases. Germline CDR1 reads SGDLS; CDR2 reads YYNGEE. The CDR3 totals 13 residues. The CDR3 loop reads CASSVGGGQPQHF. The CDR3 DNA follows: TGTGCCAGCAGCGTAGGGGGTGGGCAGCCCCAGCATTTT.